This T cell receptor beta chain was identified during a study of T cell repertoires in cytomegalovirus infection. Study-wide results and caveats: Clonotype analysis showed dominance of the ex vivo response by HLA-C-restricted CMV-specific TCR beta clonotypes.

TCRdb fed the reads into MiXCR, producing one record per CDR3 protein. The profile covers fewer than 550,000 distinct CDR3 sequences, with approximately 17% appearing a single time and roughly a quarter taken by the ten largest. Concerning this clonotype itself: Its cognate antigen is unknown.

The CDR3 contains 14 residues. V lost 3 bases to trimming and J lost 2 bases, with 13 bases between them. From germline, CDR1 is SQVTM and CDR2 ANQGSEA. This clonotype was obtained from a human donor in good health (CMV status not recorded). Some clones in this sample may be carry-over from other donors' samples. The sequencing sample was made of CD8+ T cells from PBMCs. The V and J genes are TRBV29-1 and TRBJ1-2; no reliable D call. Here the CDR3 DNA reads TGCAGCGTTGATGAGCGCCCGCCGAACTATGGCTACACCTTC. It yields the protein CSVDERPPNYGYTF.